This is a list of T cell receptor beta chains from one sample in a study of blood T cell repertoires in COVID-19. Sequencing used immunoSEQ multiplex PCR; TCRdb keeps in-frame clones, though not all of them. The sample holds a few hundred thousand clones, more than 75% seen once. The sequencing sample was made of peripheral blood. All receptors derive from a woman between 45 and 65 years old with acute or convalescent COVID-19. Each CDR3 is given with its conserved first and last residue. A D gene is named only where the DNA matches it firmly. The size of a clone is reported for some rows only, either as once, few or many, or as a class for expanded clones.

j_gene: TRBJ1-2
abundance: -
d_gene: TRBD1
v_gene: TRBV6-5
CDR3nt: TGTGCCAGCACCCCAGACAGGGTTAACTATGGCTACACCTTC
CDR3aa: CASTPDRVNYGYTF

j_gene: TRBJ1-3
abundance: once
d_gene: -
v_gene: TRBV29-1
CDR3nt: TGCAGCGTTGAATTTTCGGGTCTAAGTAAAGGAAACACCATATATTTT
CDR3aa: CSVEFSGLSKGNTIYF

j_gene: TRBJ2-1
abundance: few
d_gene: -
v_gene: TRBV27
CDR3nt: TGTGCCAGCAGTTTACCCTCGACTCCCTCCTACAATGAGCAGTTCTTC
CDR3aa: CASSLPSTPSYNEQFF

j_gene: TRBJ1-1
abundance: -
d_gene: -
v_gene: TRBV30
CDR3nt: TGTGCCTGGAGTGTACTGCGGGGGCTCGGTGAAGCTTTCTTT
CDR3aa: CAWSVLRGLGEAFF

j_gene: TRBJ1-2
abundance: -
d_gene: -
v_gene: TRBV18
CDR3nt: TGTGCCAGCTCTCCCAGGGTTAACTATGGCTACACCTTC
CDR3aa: CASSPRVNYGYTF

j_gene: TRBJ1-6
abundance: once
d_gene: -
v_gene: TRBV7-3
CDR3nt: TGTGCCAGCAGCTTACTGGGGGGATTCAATTCACCCCTCCACTTT
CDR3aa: CASSLLGGFNSPLHF

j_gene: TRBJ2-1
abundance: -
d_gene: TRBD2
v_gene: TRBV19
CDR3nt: TGTGCCAGTAGTGATAGACTAGCGGGAGAGCCCTACAATGAGCAGTTCTTC
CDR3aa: CASSDRLAGEPYNEQFF

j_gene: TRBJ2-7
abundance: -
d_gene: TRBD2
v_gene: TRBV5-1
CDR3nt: TGCGCCAGCATGGGCCGTGGGACTAGCGGGGGCTCCTACGAGCAGTACTTC
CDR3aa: CASMGRGTSGGSYEQYF

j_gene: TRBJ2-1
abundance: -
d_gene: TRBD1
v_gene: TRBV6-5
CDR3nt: TGTGCCAGCAGCATAGACAGGGTCAATGAGCAGTTCTTC
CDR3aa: CASSIDRVNEQFF

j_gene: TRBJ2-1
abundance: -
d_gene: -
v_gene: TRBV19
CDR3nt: TGTGCCAGTAGTTTAAGAGCAGCGCTTGGCTATGAGCAGTTCTTC
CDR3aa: CASSLRAALGYEQFF

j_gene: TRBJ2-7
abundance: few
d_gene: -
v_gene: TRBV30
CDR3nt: TGTGCCTTAATGACAGGTCTCTCCTACGAGCAGTACTTC
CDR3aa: CALMTGLSYEQYF

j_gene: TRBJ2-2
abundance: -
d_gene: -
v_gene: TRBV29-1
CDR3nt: TGCAGCGTTACACGGGGGAACACCGGGGAGCTGTTTTTT
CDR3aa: CSVTRGNTGELFF

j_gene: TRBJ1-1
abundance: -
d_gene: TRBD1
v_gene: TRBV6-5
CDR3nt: TGTGCCAGCAGTCCCCCCGGGACAGCGAACACTGAAGCTTTCTTT
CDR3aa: CASSPPGTANTEAFF

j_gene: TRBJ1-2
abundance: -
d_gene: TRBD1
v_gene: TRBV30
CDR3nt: TGTGCCTGGAGTGCCCGGGACAGGGGGTCCGACTATGGCTACACCTTC
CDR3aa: CAWSARDRGSDYGYTF

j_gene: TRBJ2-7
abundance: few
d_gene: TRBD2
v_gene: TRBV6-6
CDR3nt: TGTGCCAGCAGTCCGACCAGTGAGACTAGCGGTTTCTCCTACGAGCAGTACTTC
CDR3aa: CASSPTSETSGFSYEQYF

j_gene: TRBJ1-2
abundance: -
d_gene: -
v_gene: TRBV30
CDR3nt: TGTGCCTGGAGTGGGAGTTACCGTCTCAACTATGGCTACACCTTC
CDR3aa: CAWSGSYRLNYGYTF

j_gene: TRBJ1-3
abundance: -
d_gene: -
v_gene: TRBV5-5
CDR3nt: TGTGCCAGCAGAGGTGCTGGACTCTCTGGAAACACCATATATTTT
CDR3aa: CASRGAGLSGNTIYF

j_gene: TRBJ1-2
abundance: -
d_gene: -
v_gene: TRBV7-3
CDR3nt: TGTGCCAGCAGCGAAACGGGACAAGCTGGCTACACCTTC
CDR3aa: CASSETGQAGYTF

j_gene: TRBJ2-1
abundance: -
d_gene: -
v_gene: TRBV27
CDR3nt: TGTGCCAGCAGTCCCCCAATTTATAGCTACAATGAGCAGTTCTTC
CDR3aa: CASSPPIYSYNEQFF

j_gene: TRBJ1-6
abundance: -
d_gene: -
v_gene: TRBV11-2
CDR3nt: TGTGCCAGCAGCTTATTTGGCAGGCGAACTAGCTCCTATAATTCACCCCTCCACTTT
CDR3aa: CASSLFGRRTSSYNSPLHF

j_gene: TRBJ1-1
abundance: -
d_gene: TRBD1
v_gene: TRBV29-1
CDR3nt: TGCAGCGCCCTCCCCGACAGGGCCATTGAAGCTTTCTTT
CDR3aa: CSALPDRAIEAFF

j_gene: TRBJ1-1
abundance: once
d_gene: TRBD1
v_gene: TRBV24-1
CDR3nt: TGTGCCACCAGTGATCGTGGACAGGGACCCACTGAAGCTTTCTTT
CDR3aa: CATSDRGQGPTEAFF

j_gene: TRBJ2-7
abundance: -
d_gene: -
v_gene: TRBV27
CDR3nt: TGTGCCAGCAGTTTCTACGGTAAATCCTACGAGCAGTACTTC
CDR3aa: CASSFYGKSYEQYF

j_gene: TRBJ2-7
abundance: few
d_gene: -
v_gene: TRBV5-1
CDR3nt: TGCGCCAGCAGCTTGGCCTGGGGGGAGAGGGCCTACGAGCAGTACTTC
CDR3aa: CASSLAWGERAYEQYF

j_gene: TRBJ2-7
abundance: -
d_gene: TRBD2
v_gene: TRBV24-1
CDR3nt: TGTGCCACCAGGGGGACTAGCGGCTCCTACGAGCAGTACTTC
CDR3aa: CATRGTSGSYEQYF

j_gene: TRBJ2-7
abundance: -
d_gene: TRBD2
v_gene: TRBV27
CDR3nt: TGTGCCAGCAGTTATCTCAGCGGGAACAAATACGAGCAGTACTTC
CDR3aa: CASSYLSGNKYEQYF

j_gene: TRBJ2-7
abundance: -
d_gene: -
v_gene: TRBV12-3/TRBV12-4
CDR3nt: TGTGCCAGCAGGATCTCCGGGAGCGACGAGCAGTACTTC
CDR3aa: CASRISGSDEQYF

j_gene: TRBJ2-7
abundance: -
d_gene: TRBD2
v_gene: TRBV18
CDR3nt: TGTGCCAGCTCACCTCAGAGTAGCGGGGCCTACGAGCAGTACTTC
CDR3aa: CASSPQSSGAYEQYF

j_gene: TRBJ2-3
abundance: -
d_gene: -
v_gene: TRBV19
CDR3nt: TGTGCCAGTAGTCCATTATTCCTACTAGAAGATAGCACAGATACGCAGTATTTT
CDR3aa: CASSPLFLLEDSTDTQYF

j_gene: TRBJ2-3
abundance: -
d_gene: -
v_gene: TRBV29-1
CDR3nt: TGCAGCGGCGACAGGGCGGGGGATACGCAGTATTTT
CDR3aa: CSGDRAGDTQYF

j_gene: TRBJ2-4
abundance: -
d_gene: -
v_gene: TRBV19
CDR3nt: TGTGCCAGTAGTATTCGGGGAGGGAGGGGGGCCAAAAACATTCAGTACTTC
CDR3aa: CASSIRGGRGAKNIQYF

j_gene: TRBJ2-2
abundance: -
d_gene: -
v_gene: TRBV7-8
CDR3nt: TGTGCCAGCAGCTGGACACACGGAAGTTACGCGAACACCGGGGAGCTGTTTTTT
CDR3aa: CASSWTHGSYANTGELFF

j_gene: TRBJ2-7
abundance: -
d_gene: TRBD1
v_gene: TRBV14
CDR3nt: TGTGCCAGCAGCCTGGGACAGGTGGCGGTGCAGTACTTC
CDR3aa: CASSLGQVAVQYF

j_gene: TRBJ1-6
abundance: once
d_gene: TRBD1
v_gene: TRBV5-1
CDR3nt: TGCGCCAACCGACAGGGTCCCATCCTCTATAATTCACCCCTCCACTTT
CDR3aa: CANRQGPILYNSPLHF

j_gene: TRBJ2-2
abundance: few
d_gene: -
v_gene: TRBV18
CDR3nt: TGTGCCAGCTCACCGGTTCAAGGTCGGGCGAACACCGGGGAGCTGTTTTTT
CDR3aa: CASSPVQGRANTGELFF

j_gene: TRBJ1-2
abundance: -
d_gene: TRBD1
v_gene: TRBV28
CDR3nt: TGTGCCGTACAGGGGACAGGGTCGGCTAACTATGGCTACACCTTC
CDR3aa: CAVQGTGSANYGYTF

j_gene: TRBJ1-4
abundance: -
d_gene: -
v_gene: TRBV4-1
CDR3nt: TGCGCCAGCAGCCAAGGGACGTCGACAGGCGTCCTTGCAACTAATGAAAAACTGTTTTTT
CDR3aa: CASSQGTSTGVLATNEKLFF

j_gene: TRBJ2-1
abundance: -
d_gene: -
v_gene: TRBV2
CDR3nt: TGTGCCAGCAGTGTATTTTCTGACAATGAGCAGTTCTTC
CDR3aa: CASSVFSDNEQFF

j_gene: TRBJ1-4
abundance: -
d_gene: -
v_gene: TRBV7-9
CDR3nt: TGTGCCAGCAGCGAGGCAACTAATGAAAAACTGTTTTTT
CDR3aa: CASSEATNEKLFF

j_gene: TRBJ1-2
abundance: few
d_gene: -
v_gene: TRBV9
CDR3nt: TGTGCCAGCAGCGTAGGCACAGGCGACTATGGCTACACCTTC
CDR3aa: CASSVGTGDYGYTF

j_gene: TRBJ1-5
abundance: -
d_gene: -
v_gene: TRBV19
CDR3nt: TGTGCCAGCCCTCAACATGGCAATCAGCCCCAGCATTTT
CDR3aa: CASPQHGNQPQHF

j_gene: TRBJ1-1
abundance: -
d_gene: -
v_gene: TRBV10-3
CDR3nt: TGTGCCATCAGTGCTCGGGATGGAGGGCTCACTGAAGCTTTCTTT
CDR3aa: CAISARDGGLTEAFF

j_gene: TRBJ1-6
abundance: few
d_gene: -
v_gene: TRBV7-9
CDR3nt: TGTGCCAGCAGCTTAGGGGAGTCCCCTAATTCACCCCTCCACTTT
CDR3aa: CASSLGESPNSPLHF

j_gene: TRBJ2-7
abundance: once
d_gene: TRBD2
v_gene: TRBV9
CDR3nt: TGTGCCAGCAGCCTCGCTAGCGGGAGCTCCTACGAGCAGTACTTC
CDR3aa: CASSLASGSSYEQYF

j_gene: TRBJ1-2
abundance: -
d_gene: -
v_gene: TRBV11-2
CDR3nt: TGTGCCAGCAGCTTAGCGGCCCCGGGGATCTATGGCTACACCTTC
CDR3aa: CASSLAAPGIYGYTF

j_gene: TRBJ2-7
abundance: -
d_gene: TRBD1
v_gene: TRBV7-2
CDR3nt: TGTGCCAGCAGAGTAGGGACAGCGAACTACGAGCAGTACTTC
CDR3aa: CASRVGTANYEQYF

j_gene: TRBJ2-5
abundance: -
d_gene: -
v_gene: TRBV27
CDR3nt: TGTGCCAGCAGTTTGTGGCAGGGCAAAGAGACCCAGTACTTC
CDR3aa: CASSLWQGKETQYF

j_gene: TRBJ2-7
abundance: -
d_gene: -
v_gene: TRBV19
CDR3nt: TGTGCCAGTAACCCAACAGGGCAGTACTCCTACGAGCAGTACTTC
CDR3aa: CASNPTGQYSYEQYF

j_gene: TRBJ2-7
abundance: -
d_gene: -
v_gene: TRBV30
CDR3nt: TGTGCCTGGAAATTAGCCGGGAGAGCCTACGAGCAGTACTTC
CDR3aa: CAWKLAGRAYEQYF

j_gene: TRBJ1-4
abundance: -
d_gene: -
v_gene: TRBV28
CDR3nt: TGTGCCAGCAGTTTGTCGGTGCCGCGGGGGAATAATGAAAAACTGTTTTTT
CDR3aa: CASSLSVPRGNNEKLFF

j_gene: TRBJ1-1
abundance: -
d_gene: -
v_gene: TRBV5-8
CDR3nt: TGTGCCAGCAGCGTGACAGTTCTCGACACTGAAGCTTTCTTT
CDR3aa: CASSVTVLDTEAFF

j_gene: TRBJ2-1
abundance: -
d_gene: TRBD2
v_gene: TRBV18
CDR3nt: TGTGCCAGCTCACACCCGGGGACTAGTTATAATGAGCAGTTCTTC
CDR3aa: CASSHPGTSYNEQFF

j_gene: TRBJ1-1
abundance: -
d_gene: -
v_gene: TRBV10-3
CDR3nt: TGTGCCATCAGTGGGGCGAAGGTACCGAACACTGAAGCTTTCTTT
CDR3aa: CAISGAKVPNTEAFF

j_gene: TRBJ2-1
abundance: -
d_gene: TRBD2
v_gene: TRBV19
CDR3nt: TGTGCCAGTAGTATGAAAGGACTAGCGGGAGTGGAGCAGTTCTTC
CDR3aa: CASSMKGLAGVEQFF

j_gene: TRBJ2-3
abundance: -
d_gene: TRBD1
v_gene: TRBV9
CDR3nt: TGTGCCAGCAGCCTGGGACAGGGAGGAACAGATACGCAGTATTTT
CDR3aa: CASSLGQGGTDTQYF

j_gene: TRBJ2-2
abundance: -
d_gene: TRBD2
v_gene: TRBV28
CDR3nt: TGTGCCAGCAGTTTGGGAGGGGTCGGCACCGGGGAGCTGTTTTTT
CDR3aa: CASSLGGVGTGELFF

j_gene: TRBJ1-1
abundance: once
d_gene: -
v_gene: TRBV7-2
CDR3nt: TGTGCCAGCAGCAGGAGAGGAGGGGTGAACACTGAAGCTTTCTTT
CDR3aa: CASSRRGGVNTEAFF

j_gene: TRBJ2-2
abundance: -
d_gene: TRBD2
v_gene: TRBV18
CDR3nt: TGTGCCAGCTCACGTTCTAGCGGTAACACCGGGGAGCTGTTTTTT
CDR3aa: CASSRSSGNTGELFF

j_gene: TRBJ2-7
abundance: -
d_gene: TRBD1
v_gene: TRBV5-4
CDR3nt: TGTGCCAGCAGCTTGGGACAGGGGATGGGGGAGCAGTACTTC
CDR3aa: CASSLGQGMGEQYF